Listed below are T cell receptor beta chains from one sample, sequenced in a study of blood T cell repertoires in COVID-19. Libraries were prepared by immunoSEQ multiplex PCR; TCRdb keeps only in-frame clonotypes and omits some of them. The data show roughly 250,000 clones, with roughly three quarters seen just once and roughly 4% held by the top ten. The sample consisted of peripheral blood. The source of these receptors is a woman aged 40-49 years with active or convalescent COVID-19. Both conserved end residues are trimmed from each CDR3. Fields, in order: V gene, J gene, CDR3 protein.

TRBV28	TRBJ1-2	ASRGPGPGGGYT
TRBV11-2	TRBJ1-2	ASSPYLGQADGYT
TRBV4-2	TRBJ1-2	ASSQGGGVYGYT
TRBV5-5	TRBJ1-2	ASIPWGGYGYT
TRBV11-2	TRBJ1-4	ASSLEEGFNEKLF
TRBV24-1	TRBJ2-3	ATSDLIAGAGDTQY
TRBV2	TRBJ2-2	ASSEDRDTGELF
TRBV5-1	TRBJ1-3	ASSLARGIGNTIY
TRBV6-1	TRBJ1-2	ASSEKRVDGYT
TRBV7-9	TRBJ1-1	ASSSRTVQNTEAF
TRBV3-1/TRBV3-2	TRBJ1-1	ASSPGTAEAF
TRBV18	TRBJ2-5	ASSPGQGNYQETQY
TRBV5-6	TRBJ2-2	ASNREGKGRGAGELF
TRBV5-1	TRBJ2-2	ASSLEGRGSTGELF
TRBV5-1	TRBJ2-1	ASSRVPIPGEQF
TRBV3-1/TRBV3-2	TRBJ2-1	ASSQVIVTSGGNEQF
TRBV19	TRBJ1-2	ASSIDYSLYGYT
TRBV9	TRBJ2-3	ASSVAGGVDTQY
TRBV29-1	TRBJ2-3	SVASAGTDTQY
TRBV6-1	TRBJ1-5	ASSEVVKRQGGNQPQH
TRBV5-1	TRBJ1-6	ASSSWTGTNSPLH
TRBV25-1	TRBJ2-2	ASTAGVATGELF
TRBV5-6	TRBJ2-2	ASSSGLAGAVAGELF
TRBV15	TRBJ1-5	ATAEGFNQPQH
TRBV9	TRBJ2-7	ASSVDGNKAYEQY
TRBV28	TRBJ2-1	ASSSSLGAGVRNEQF
TRBV5-1	TRBJ2-3	ASSLEGQGADTQY
TRBV27	TRBJ2-7	ASFGGTGNYEQY
TRBV5-4	TRBJ2-1	ASSPPGRGAYNEQF
TRBV6-5	TRBJ2-1	ASASGGHNYNEQF
TRBV29-1	TRBJ1-1	SVEVKRGTEAF
TRBV5-1	TRBJ1-2	ASSPRQGTYGYT
TRBV5-4	TRBJ2-7	ASSSAGSYEQY
TRBV28	TRBJ2-2	ASSFGGTRTGELF
TRBV7-2	TRBJ2-1	ASSLALAGEQF
TRBV5-4	TRBJ2-2	ASSLEGQGATGELF
TRBV7-7	TRBJ2-5	ASSPGTSGASYQETQY
TRBV29-1	TRBJ1-1	SVEVRAGRATEAF